A selection of T cell receptor beta chains follows, all from one sample in a study of blood T cells in healthy people across ages. TCRdb processed the 5' RACE reads anew with MiXCR; each CDR3 protein has one entry. The top ten hold around 7.7% of the sample, which has around 1,700,000 distinct CDR3 sequences, over 25% seen once. Sequencing was performed on blood. These receptors all stem from a woman younger than 45 in good health. The CDR3 runs from the conserved cysteine through the conserved F or W. Each record gives: V gene, J gene, clone size, D gene, CDR3 protein, CDR3 DNA. D genes are given only for firm matches. Clone size is shown for a subset of rows, as once, few, many or a class of expanded clone.

>TRBV6-2/TRBV6-3|TRBJ2-6|many|NA
CASRANREFSGANVLTF
TGTGCCAGCAGGGCTAACAGGGAATTCTCTGGGGCCAACGTCCTGACTTTC
>TRBV20-1|TRBJ1-5|few|NA
CSASDLGNQPQHF
TGCAGTGCTAGCGATCTGGGCAATCAGCCCCAGCATTTT
>TRBV5-6|TRBJ2-1|few|TRBD2
CASSLGGSSNDEQFF
TGTGCCAGCAGCTTGGGCGGGAGTTCTAACGATGAGCAGTTCTTC
>TRBV27|TRBJ2-7|many|TRBD1
CASNRRQGAYEQYF
TGTGCCAGCAATCGCCGACAGGGAGCCTACGAGCAGTACTTC
>TRBV7-2|TRBJ2-7|many|TRBD2
CASSFSGRARTYEQYF
TGTGCCAGCAGCTTTAGCGGGAGGGCCAGGACCTACGAGCAGTACTTC
>TRBV12-3/TRBV12-4|TRBJ2-4|NA|NA
CASSGDQNIQYF
TGTGCCAGCAGCGGGGACCAAAACATTCAGTACTTC
>TRBV18|TRBJ1-2|many|NA
CASSPSVDNYGYTF
TGTGCCAGCTCCCCGTCCGTAGACAACTATGGCTACACCTTC
>TRBV28|TRBJ2-7|many|NA
CASSWENEAPGGRPPYEQYF
TGTGCCAGCAGTTGGGAGAATGAGGCACCCGGGGGGCGCCCCCCCTACGAGCAGTACTTC
>TRBV12-3/TRBV12-4|TRBJ1-2|NA|NA
CASSPRRVGYTF
TGTGCCAGCAGTCCCCGGAGGGTTGGCTACACCTTC
>TRBV12-3/TRBV12-4|TRBJ2-3|NA|NA
CASSLGNPYTDTQYF
TGTGCCAGCAGTTTGGGTAACCCATACACAGATACGCAGTATTTT
>TRBV24-1|TRBJ2-3|few|NA
CATSDFGPGNGDTDTQYF
TGTGCCACCAGTGATTTTGGCCCGGGAAATGGAGATACAGATACGCAGTATTTT
>TRBV4-1|TRBJ2-7|many|TRBD1
CASSQGDRGHTYEQYF
TGCGCCAGCAGCCAGGGGGACAGGGGACACACCTACGAGCAGTACTTC
>TRBV20-1|TRBJ2-3|NA|NA
CSAQTGSFGDTQYF
TGCAGTGCCCAGACTGGGTCATTCGGAGATACGCAGTATTTT
>TRBV9|TRBJ2-1|NA|TRBD2
CASSPRTVAGNEQFF
TGTGCCAGCAGCCCCCGTACGGTAGCGGGCAATGAGCAGTTCTTC
>TRBV7-3|TRBJ2-7|many|NA
CASSTQGSDEQYF
TGTGCCAGCAGCACACAGGGTTCAGACGAGCAGTACTTC
>TRBV29-1|TRBJ2-7|many|NA
CSVELGPSYEQYF
TGCAGCGTTGAGTTGGGCCCCTCCTACGAGCAGTACTTC
>TRBV4-3|TRBJ2-7|many|TRBD2
CASSQGREVSYEQYF
TGCGCCAGCAGCCAAGGGCGGGAGGTCTCCTATGAGCAGTACTTC
>TRBV7-8|TRBJ2-4|few|NA
CASSSPGAENIQYF
TGTGCCAGCAGTTCCCCCGGGGCGGAAAACATTCAGTACTTC
>TRBV4-3|TRBJ1-2|few|TRBD1
CASSQESGTGAANPYGYTF
TGCGCCAGCAGCCAAGAATCGGGGACAGGAGCCGCTAACCCTTATGGCTACACCTTC
>TRBV15|TRBJ2-1|few|TRBD2
CATSPRAGRVNEQFF
TGTGCCACCAGCCCGAGGGCAGGGAGGGTCAATGAGCAGTTCTTC
>TRBV29-1|TRBJ1-1|NA|NA
CSVEDRGDTEAFF
TGCAGCGTTGAAGATAGGGGCGACACTGAAGCTTTCTTT
>TRBV7-2|TRBJ2-3|NA|NA
CASSFQFGDTQYF
TGTGCCAGCAGTTTTCAATTTGGAGATACGCAGTATTTT
>TRBV28|TRBJ2-1|NA|TRBD1
CASKGGGTGRDEQFF
TGTGCCAGCAAGGGAGGTGGGACAGGGCGTGATGAGCAGTTCTTC
>TRBV6-6|TRBJ1-1|NA|NA
CASSYGAAQSTEAFF
TGTGCCAGCAGTTACGGGGCAGCGCAATCGACTGAAGCTTTCTTT
>TRBV7-9|TRBJ1-6|NA|NA
CASSTGFVRSPLHF
TGTGCCAGCAGTACAGGGTTCGTCCGCTCACCCCTCCACTTT
>TRBV6-6|TRBJ2-7|few|TRBD2
CASSYRTSFDEQYF
TGTGCCAGCAGTTACCGGACTAGCTTCGACGAGCAGTACTTC
>TRBV29-1|TRBJ1-3|NA|NA
CSASQSSGNTIYF
TGCAGCGCTTCACAGTCCTCTGGAAACACCATATATTTT
>TRBV10-3|TRBJ2-7|NA|NA
CAISDLRPGGLDTITTYEQYF
TGTGCCATCAGTGATCTTCGGCCCGGGGGCCTAGACACTATAACAACCTACGAGCAGTACTTC
>TRBV7-9|TRBJ1-4|NA|NA
CASSLGGISTNEKLFF
TGTGCCAGCAGCCTCGGTGGGATCTCAACTAATGAAAAACTGTTTTTT
>TRBV20-1|TRBJ2-2|few|TRBD1
CSARVDRGEAGELFF
TGCAGTGCTAGGGTGGACAGGGGGGAGGCCGGGGAGCTGTTTTTT
>TRBV24-1|TRBJ1-3|few|NA
CATSDLEGNTIYF
TGTGCCACCAGTGATTTGGAAGGAAACACCATATATTTT
>TRBV24-1|TRBJ2-2|few|TRBD1
CATGTGGTGELFF
TGTGCCACCGGGACAGGTGGCACCGGGGAGCTGTTTTTT
>TRBV7-9|TRBJ2-1|many|TRBD2
CASSSLGGLAGDEQFF
TGTGCCAGCAGCTCGCTGGGGGGACTAGCGGGCGATGAGCAGTTCTTC
>TRBV6-5|TRBJ2-1|many|TRBD2
CASSPPAGDNEQFF
TGTGCCAGCAGTCCCCCGGCGGGAGACAATGAGCAGTTCTTC
>TRBV29-1|TRBJ2-1|many|TRBD2
CSVTSGRRGSYNEQFF
TGCAGCGTTACTAGCGGGAGGAGGGGATCCTACAATGAGCAGTTCTTC
>TRBV20-1|TRBJ2-7|many|TRBD2
CSALRPTSGDYEQYF
TGCAGTGCTCTCCGCCCGACTAGCGGGGATTACGAGCAGTACTTC
>TRBV20-1|TRBJ1-6|few|TRBD1
CSARRDRIESPLHF
TGCAGTGCGCGGCGGGACAGGATCGAATCACCCCTCCACTTT
>TRBV30|TRBJ1-1|NA|NA
CAWSRGAEAFF
TGTGCCTGGAGTCGAGGCGCTGAAGCTTTCTTT
>TRBV9|TRBJ2-4|many|NA
CASSVGEFGKNIQYF
TGTGCCAGCAGCGTAGGGGAATTCGGCAAAAACATTCAGTACTTC
>TRBV7-9|TRBJ2-7|few|TRBD2
CASSPTSGREVPGEQYF
TGTGCCAGCAGCCCAACTAGCGGGAGAGAGGTCCCGGGCGAGCAGTACTTC